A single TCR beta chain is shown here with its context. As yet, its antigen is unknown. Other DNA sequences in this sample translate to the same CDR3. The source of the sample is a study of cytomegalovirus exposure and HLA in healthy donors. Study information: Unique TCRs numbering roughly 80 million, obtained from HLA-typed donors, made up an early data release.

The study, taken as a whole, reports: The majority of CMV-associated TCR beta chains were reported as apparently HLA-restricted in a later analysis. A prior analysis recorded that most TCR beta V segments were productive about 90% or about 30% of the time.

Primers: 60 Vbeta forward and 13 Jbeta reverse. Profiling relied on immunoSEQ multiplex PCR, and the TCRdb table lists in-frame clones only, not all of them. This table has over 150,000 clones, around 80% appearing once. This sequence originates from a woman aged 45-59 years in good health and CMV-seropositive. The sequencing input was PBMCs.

The CDR3 region is CASSRQGNYGYTF. CDR3 bases: TGTGCCAGCAGCAGACAGGGGAACTATGGCTACACCTTC. This sequence joins TRBV2 and TRBJ1-2; TRBD1 matches 8 bases. From germline, CDR1 is SNHLY and CDR2 FYNNEI. The CDR3 consists of 13 residues. The junction had 2 bases not matched to a gene; V was cut back by 6 bases and J by 2 bases.